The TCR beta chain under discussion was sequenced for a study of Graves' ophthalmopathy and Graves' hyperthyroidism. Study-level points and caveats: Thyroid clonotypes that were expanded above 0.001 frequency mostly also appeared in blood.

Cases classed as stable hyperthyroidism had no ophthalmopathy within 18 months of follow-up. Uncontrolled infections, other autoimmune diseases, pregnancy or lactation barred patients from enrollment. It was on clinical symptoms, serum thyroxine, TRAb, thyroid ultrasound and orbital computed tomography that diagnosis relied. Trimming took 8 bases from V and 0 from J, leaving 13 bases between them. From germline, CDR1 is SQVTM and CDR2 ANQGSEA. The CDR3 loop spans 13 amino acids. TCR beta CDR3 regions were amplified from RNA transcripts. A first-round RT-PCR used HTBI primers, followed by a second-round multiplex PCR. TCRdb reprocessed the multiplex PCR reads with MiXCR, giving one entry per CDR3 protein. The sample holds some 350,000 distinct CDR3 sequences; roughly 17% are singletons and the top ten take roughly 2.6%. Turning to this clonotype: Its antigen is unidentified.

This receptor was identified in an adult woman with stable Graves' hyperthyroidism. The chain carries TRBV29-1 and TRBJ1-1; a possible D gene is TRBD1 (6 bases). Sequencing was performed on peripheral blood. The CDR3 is CSSTGTLNTEAFF. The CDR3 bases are TGCAGCTCGACCGGGACACTGAACACTGAAGCTTTCTTT.